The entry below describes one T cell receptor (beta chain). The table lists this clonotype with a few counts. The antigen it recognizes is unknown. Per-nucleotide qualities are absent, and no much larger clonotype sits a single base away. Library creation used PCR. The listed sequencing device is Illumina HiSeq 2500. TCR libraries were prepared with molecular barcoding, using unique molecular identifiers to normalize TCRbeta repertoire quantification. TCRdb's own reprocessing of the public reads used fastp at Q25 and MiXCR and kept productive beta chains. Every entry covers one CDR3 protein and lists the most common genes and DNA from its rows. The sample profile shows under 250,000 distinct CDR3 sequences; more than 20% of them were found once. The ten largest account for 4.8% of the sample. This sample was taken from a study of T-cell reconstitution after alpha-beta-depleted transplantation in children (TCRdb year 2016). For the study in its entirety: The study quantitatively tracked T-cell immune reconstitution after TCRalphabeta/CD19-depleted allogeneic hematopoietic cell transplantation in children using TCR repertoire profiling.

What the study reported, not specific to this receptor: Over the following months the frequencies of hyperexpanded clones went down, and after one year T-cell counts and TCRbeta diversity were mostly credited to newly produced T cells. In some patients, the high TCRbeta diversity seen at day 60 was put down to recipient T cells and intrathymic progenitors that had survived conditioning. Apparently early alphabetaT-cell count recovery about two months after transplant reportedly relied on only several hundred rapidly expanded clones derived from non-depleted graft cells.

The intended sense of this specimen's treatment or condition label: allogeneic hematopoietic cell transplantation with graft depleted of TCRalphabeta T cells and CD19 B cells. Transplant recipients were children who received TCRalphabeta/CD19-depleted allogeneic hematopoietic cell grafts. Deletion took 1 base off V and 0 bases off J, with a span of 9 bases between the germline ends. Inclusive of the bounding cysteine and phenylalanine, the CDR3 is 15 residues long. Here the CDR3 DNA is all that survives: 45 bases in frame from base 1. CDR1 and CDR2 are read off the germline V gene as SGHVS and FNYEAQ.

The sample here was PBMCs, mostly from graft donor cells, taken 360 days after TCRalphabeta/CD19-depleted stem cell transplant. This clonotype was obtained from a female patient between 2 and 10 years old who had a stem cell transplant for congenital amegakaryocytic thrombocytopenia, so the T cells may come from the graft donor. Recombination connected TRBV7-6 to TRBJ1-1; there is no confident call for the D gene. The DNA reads TGTGCCAGCAGCTTAGGAGGAGTATTGAACACTGAAGCTTTCTTT. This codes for CASSLGGVLNTEAFF.